This T cell receptor beta chain was found in a study of blood T cell repertoires in COVID-19. Libraries were prepared by immunoSEQ multiplex PCR; TCRdb keeps only in-frame clonotypes and omits some of them. The top ten clones hold 11% of a sample with some 83,000 clones, roughly 87% of them seen once. The CDR3 totals 14 residues. CDR1 and CDR2 (germline): SEHNR, FQNEAQ (reference sequence). Trimming took 5 bases from V and 4 from J, leaving 14 bases between them. Source material: peripheral blood. This clonotype originated in a man aged 45-65 years with acute or convalescent COVID-19. The rearrangement joins TRBV7-9 to TRBJ1-1, with D tentatively TRBD1 (5 bases). The CDR3 loop reads CASSALRDTTEAFF. In DNA form, the CDR3 reads TGTGCCAGCAGCGCCCTCAGGGATACCACTGAAGCTTTCTTT.